These 3 T cell receptor beta chains originate from one sample sequenced in a study of T cells in Graves' hyperthyroidism and ophthalmopathy. RNA transcripts yielded amplified TCR beta CDR3 regions. First-round RT-PCR targeting the TCR CDR3 was performed with the HTBI primer set. TCRdb fed the multiplex PCR reads into MiXCR, producing one record per CDR3 protein. There are 400,000 to 500,000 distinct CDR3 sequences in the sample; 14% to 15% occur only once, and 13% lies in the top ten. Sequencing was performed on blood. These TCRs come from a young man with Graves' ophthalmopathy.

This clonotype was seen a few times. This chain uses TRBV18 with TRBJ2-1; 8 nucleotides match TRBD1. Germline values: CDR1 KGHSH, CDR2 LQKENI. V lost 1 base, J lost 6 bases, and 8 bases stayed unmatched. This CDR3 contains 16 residues. The CDR3 region has the DNA TGTGCCAGCTCACCACGATCACAGGGGGGTCTCAATGAGCAGTTCTTC. It is translated as CASSPRSQGGLNEQFF.

J is TRBJ1-1 and V is TRBV7-9; 9 bases match TRBD1. The germline V gene has CDR1 SEHNR and CDR2 FQNEAQ (reference sequence). V gave up 0 bases and J gave up 4 bases; unmatched junction bases: 3. The CDR3 totals 15 residues. As DNA, the CDR3 is TGTGCCAGCAGCTTAGCCCTGACAGGGGGCACTGAAGCTTTCTTT. Its translation: CASSLALTGGTEAFF.

The rearrangement joins TRBV3-1 to TRBJ2-2; 11 bases line up with TRBD2. The CDR3 runs to 17 residues. V lost 0 bases and J lost 4; bases outside the gene matches: 4. Germline V lookup: CDR1 LGHDT, CDR2 YNNKEL (reference sequence). CDR3 protein: CASSQDTSGGFTGELFF. CDR3 sequence (DNA): TGTGCCAGCAGCCAAGACACTAGCGGGGGTTTCACCGGGGAGCTGTTTTTT.